These 14 T cell receptor beta chains originate from one sample sequenced in a study of T cell clones after liver transplantation (dated 2019 in TCRdb). To prepare the library, the immunoSEQ multiplex PCR assay was applied. In TCRdb, the immuneACCESS table is reduced to in-frame sequences with V and J assigned. These tables do not hold every clone; where another copy was compared, an unresolved V gene accounts for under half, and the others remain unexplained. This sample comprises fewer than 20,000 clones, 80% to 90% of them detected only once. Of the sample, 10% to 15% is held by the ten largest clones. The sequenced sample was CD8+ T cells from blood, obtained 45 to 47 months after liver transplant. All receptors come from a human patient who received a liver transplant. After a transplant, the graft donor may have provided part of the T cells.

This sequence joins TRBV28 and TRBJ1-3; the D is unclear. Trimming removed 6 bases from V and 2 bases from J, with 14 bases in between. Germline V gene data show CDR1 as MDHEN and CDR2 as SYDVKM. This CDR3 has 15 residues. CDR3 amino acids: CASSPVGSTGNTIYF. CDR3 DNA: TGTGCCAGCAGCCCAGTGGGGAGCACTGGAAACACCATATATTTT.

The chain couples TRBV19 to TRBJ2-2; TRBD2 matches at 7 bases. This CDR3 is built from 13 residues. V lost 7 bases and J lost 3; bases outside the gene matches: 2. Germline V gives CDR1 LNHDA, CDR2 SQIVND (reference sequence). The CDR3 spells CASTGGDTGELFF. The CDR3 nucleotides are TGTGCCAGTACTGGGGGGGACACCGGGGAGCTGTTTTTT.

The genes are TRBV28 and TRBJ2-1; 15 bases are a match to TRBD2. Per the germline V gene, CDR1 is MDHEN and CDR2 is SYDVKM. The CDR3 is made up of 17 amino acids. With 4 bases clipped from V and 4 bases from J, the junction kept 5 bases outside the gene matches. Here the CDR3 reads CASSSWTSGRAYNEQFF. The CDR3 DNA follows: TGTGCCAGCAGTTCATGGACTAGCGGGAGGGCATACAATGAGCAGTTCTTC.

The V gene is TRBV19, the J gene TRBJ2-1, with 8 positions matching TRBD2. The ends lost 3 bases at V and 0 bases at J; junction bases unmatched: 19. This CDR3 contains 21 residues. CDR1 and CDR2 from the germline V gene are LNHDA and SQIVND (reference sequence). The CDR3 sequence: CASSIFPLGLAHSSSYNEQFF. The CDR3, as DNA: TGTGCCAGTAGTATTTTCCCCCTTGGACTAGCTCATAGCAGCTCCTACAATGAGCAGTTCTTC.

The chain has TRBV29-1 and TRBJ1-1; D unresolved. Germline lookup yields CDR1 SQVTM and CDR2 ANQGSEA. V lost 2 bases, J lost 5 bases, and 18 bases lay in between. The CDR3 is made up of 15 amino acids. CDR3 DNA sequence: TGCAGCGTTGAATGGCATAAATCTTGGGGAACTGAAGCTTTCTTT. Translated: CSVEWHKSWGTEAFF.

The chain joins TRBV28 to TRBJ1-2; 12 positions match TRBD1. Trimming at V came to 3 bases and at J to 8 bases, leaving 10 bases not matched to a gene. The CDR3 length is 16 residues. The germline V gene has CDR1 MDHEN and CDR2 SYDVKM. The CDR3 nucleotides read TGTGCCAGCAGTTTCCGACCGGGACAGGGGGCGGGAGGCTACACCTTC. It encodes CASSFRPGQGAGGYTF.

The chain is built from TRBV11-2 and TRBJ2-1; TRBD2 aligns across 10 bases. Germline CDR1 and CDR2: SGHAT and FQNNGV. This CDR3 is built from 16 residues. Trimming took 5 bases from V and 6 from J; bases not matched to a gene: 10. DNA for the CDR3: TGTGCCAGCAGCGCACGGGGACTAGCGTTACTCAATGAGCAGTTCTTC. This encodes CASSARGLALLNEQFF.

V gene TRBV30 combines with J gene TRBJ2-7; D is possibly TRBD1 (6 bases). The V gene lost 0 bases and the J gene lost 3 bases, with 9 bases spanning the gap. This CDR3 comprises 13 residues. Germline V gives CDR1 GTSNPN, CDR2 SVGIG (reference sequence). The CDR3 region has the DNA TGTGCCTGGAGTGTAGGGGGTGGCTACGAGCAGTACTTC. Translation gives CAWSVGGGYEQYF.

Written as DNA, the CDR3 is TGTGCCAGCAGTTACGGCCAGCCAGGGGAAAACACCATATATTTT. Translated: CASSYGQPGENTIYF. The chain is built from TRBV6-6 and TRBJ1-3; a weak D match, TRBD1 (6 bases). Germline CDR1 and CDR2: MNHNY and SVGAGI (reference sequence). The V end was cut by 2 bases, the J end by 6 bases, with 14 bases between. The CDR3 runs to 15 residues.

This clone was counted a few times. The rearrangement joins TRBV27 to TRBJ2-5; D possibly corresponds to TRBD1 (5 bases). This CDR3 has 14 amino acids. V lost 3 bases to trimming and J lost 1 base, with 9 bases between them. The germline gives CDR1 MNHEY, CDR2 SMNVEV (reference sequence). The CDR3 is CASSFMGPQETQYF. In nucleotides, the CDR3 is TGTGCCAGCAGTTTCATGGGGCCCCAAGAGACCCAGTACTTC.

CDR3: CASSELTAPEEAFF. The CDR3 DNA reads TGTGCCAGCAGTGAACTAACAGCCCCGGAGGAAGCTTTCTTT. The genes are TRBV6-1 and TRBJ1-1; no firm D call. Germline-derived CDR1 and CDR2 are MNHNS and SASEGT. The CDR3 is 14 amino acids. The ends were cut back, 2 bases at V and 8 bases at J, with 15 bases in the middle.

The rearrangement joins TRBV27 to TRBJ2-1, with unresolved D. The CDR3 spans 16 residues. Trimming removed 2 bases at V and 7 bases at J, with 18 bases between. Looked up from germline, CDR1 is MNHEY and CDR2 is SMNVEV (reference sequence). The CDR3 bases are TGTGCCAGCAGTTTAGGAGTAATTGGTCATTGGAATGAGCAGTTCTTC. Residues: CASSLGVIGHWNEQFF.

J is TRBJ1-2 and V is TRBV28; a weak D match, TRBD1 (6 bases). CDR1 is MDHEN and CDR2 is SYDVKM in the germline V gene. The CDR3 is 14 amino acids. The ends were cut back, 4 bases at V and 8 bases at J, with 17 bases in the middle. As DNA, the CDR3 is TGTGCCAGCAGTTCCGGGACATCGGGGAGGGGCTACACCTTC. Its translation is CASSSGTSGRGYTF.

DNA of the CDR3: TGTGCCACCAGCAGGAGGATTAGCAATCAGCCCCAGCATTTT. It codes for CATSRRISNQPQHF. V gene TRBV15 combines with J gene TRBJ1-5, with D unresolved. Trimming stripped 3 bases from V and 0 bases from J, with 6 bases between. CDR1 is LNHNV and CDR2 is YYDKDF in the germline V gene (reference sequence). The CDR3 consists of 14 residues. Using reference TRBV15 and TRBJ1-5 for the parts outside the CDR3, the full variable domain is DAMVIQNPRYQVTQFGKPVTLSCSQTLNHNVMYWYQQKSSQAPKLLFHYYDKDFNNEADTPDNFQSRRPNTSFCFLDIRSPGLGDTAMYLCATSRRISNQPQHFGDGTRLSIL.